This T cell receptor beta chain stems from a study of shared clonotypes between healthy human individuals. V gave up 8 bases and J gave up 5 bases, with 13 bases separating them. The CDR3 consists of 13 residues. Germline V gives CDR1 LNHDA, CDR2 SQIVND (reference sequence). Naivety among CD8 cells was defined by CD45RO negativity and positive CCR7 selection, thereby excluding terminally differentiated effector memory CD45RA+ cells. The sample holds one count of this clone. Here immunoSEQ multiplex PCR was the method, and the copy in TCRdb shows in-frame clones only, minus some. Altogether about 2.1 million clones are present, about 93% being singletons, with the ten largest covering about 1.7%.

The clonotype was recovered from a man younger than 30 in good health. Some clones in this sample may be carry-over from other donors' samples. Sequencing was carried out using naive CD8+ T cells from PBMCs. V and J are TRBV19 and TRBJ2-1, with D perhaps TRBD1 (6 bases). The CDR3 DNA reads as TGTGCCAGTTCGAACCGGGACAACAATGAGCAGTTCTTC. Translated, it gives CASSNRDNNEQFF.